This T cell receptor (beta chain) emerged from a study of blood T cell repertoires in COVID-19. The overall study: Whether acute or convalescent, the COVID-19 samples came from the United States, Italy and Spain. PBMCs, B-cell-depleted T cells, or T cells were the source of the cDNA or gDNA that made up the material.

The CDR3 totals 16 residues. Germline V gives CDR1 SNHLY, CDR2 FYNNEI. The J segment lost 1 base and the V segment lost 5 bases, leaving 7 bases of the junction unmatched. This clone was recorded only once. Authors' analysis steps: Reference gene primer amplification gave nucleated cell count estimates. Generated by immunoSEQ multiplex PCR, the TCRdb table keeps only in-frame clones and is missing some. V and J calls and clone size follow that table, whereas D and trimming were derived from the DNA. The sample yields some 21,000 clones, about 89% seen once. This chain uses TRBV2 with TRBJ2-3; 9 nucleotides match TRBD1. The sequenced sample consisted of peripheral blood. This clonotype was sampled from a man aged 65 to 85 with active COVID-19. This CDR3 reads CASSLEGTGRTDTQYF. The CDR3 nucleotides read TGTGCCAGCAGTTTGGAGGGGACAGGGCGCACAGATACGCAGTATTTT.